The T cell receptor (beta chain) described here comes from a study of blood T cell repertoires in COVID-19. The ends were cut back, 2 bases at V and 2 bases at J, with 10 bases in the middle. The CDR3 runs to 14 residues. Germline CDR1 and CDR2: SEHNR and FQNEAQ (reference sequence). The data were produced by immunoSEQ multiplex PCR, yet TCRdb's version contains in-frame clones alone and is incomplete. The sample includes around 380,000 clones, more than 75% of them seen just once. V and J are TRBV7-9 and TRBJ2-7; possibly TRBD2 for D (6 bases). The clonotype comes from a human donor with acute or convalescent COVID-19. The donor label of this sample is uncertain. The sequencing input was peripheral blood. The CDR3 coding sequence is TGTGCCAGCAGCTTAAAGGGACTGGCCTACGAGCAGTACTTC. Protein: CASSLKGLAYEQYF. Using reference TRBV7-9 and TRBJ2-7 for the parts outside the CDR3, the full variable domain is DTGVSQNPRHKITKRGQNVTFRCDPISEHNRLYWYRQTLGQGPEFLTYFQNEAQLEKSRLLSDRFSAERPKGSFSTLEIQRTEQGDSAMYLCASSLKGLAYEQYFGPGTRLTVT.